This T cell receptor beta chain is from a study of blood T cell repertoires in COVID-19. About the research overall: Whether acute or convalescent, the COVID-19 samples came from the United States, Italy and Spain. Nucleic acid was either cDNA or gDNA, and it came from T cells, B-cell-depleted T cells, or PBMCs.

Here immunoSEQ multiplex PCR was the method, and the copy in TCRdb shows in-frame clones only, minus some. The sample records roughly 230,000 clones, 70% to 90% being singletons. The CDR3 length is 13 residues. V was pared by 3 bases and J by 5 bases, with 0 bases of the junction left unmatched. From germline, CDR1 is KGHSH and CDR2 LQKENI. Details on this clone: The identical CDR3 is also encoded by other nucleotide sequences in the sample.

Across under 25 US areas, participants ranged in age from roughly 18 to 95 years. No more than 2 weeks before study entry, exposed participants had met a case of COVID-19. This clonotype was sampled from a woman in her fifties or sixties who had been exposed to COVID-19. This chain uses TRBV18 with TRBJ1-5, with 8 bases that match TRBD1. Input material: PBMCs or T cells enriched from blood (not recorded which). The CDR3 here is CASSPGQDQPQHF. CDR3 sequence (DNA): TGTGCCAGCTCACCGGGACAGGATCAGCCCCAGCATTTT. Drawing the rest from reference TRBV18 and TRBJ1-5, the complete variable domain is NAGVMQNPRHLVRRRGQEARLRCSPMKGHSHVYWYRQLPEEGLKFMVYLQKENIIDESGMPKERFSAEFPKEGPSILRIQQVVRGDSAAYFCASSPGQDQPQHFGDGTRLSIL.